This passage covers 25 T cell receptor beta chains from one sample sequenced in a study of glioma-infiltrating T cells after dendritic cell vaccination. This table comes from immunoSEQ multiplex PCR, and its TCRdb copy is limited to in-frame clones, with some not included. The sample carries just under 85,000 clones, 80% to 90% recorded once. The source was blood, collected before dendritic cell vaccination. Every receptor here comes from a human donor with glioblastoma.

This clone has just one count. As the CDR3 is not closed by the conserved phenylalanine or tryptophan, this likely results from a read error. The J gene is TRBJ1-2, the V gene TRBV7-2, with 7 bases that match TRBD1. CDR3 size: 15 residues. Germline V gene lookup returns CDR1 SGHTA and CDR2 FQGNSA. V dropped 1 base and J dropped 3; count of bases not matched to a gene: 5. The CDR3 region is CASSLGPGTDYGYTS. The CDR3 DNA follows: TGTGCCAGCAGCTTAGGACCCGGGACAGACTATGGCTACACCTCC.

In regard to this clone: At one boundary the junction diverges from the germline segment, which might be a read error. This specimen includes other DNA sequences encoding the same CDR3. The genes are TRBV10-3 and TRBJ1-6, with unresolved D. The CDR3 consists of 13 residues. Germline V gene data show CDR1 as ENHRY and CDR2 as SYGVKD. The chain's CDR3 is CAIQQDYNSPLHF. The CDR3 coding sequence is TGTGCCATCCAACAAGATTATAATTCCCCCCTCCACTTT.

This CDR3 reads CASSYGDRETETQYF. CDR3 coding DNA: TGTGCCAGCAGTTACGGGGACAGGGAGACGGAGACCCAGTACTTC. This chain connects TRBV6-6 to TRBJ2-5, with 9 bases aligning to TRBD1. Trimming cost V 2 bases and J 5 bases; bases outside gene matches: 6. The germline V gene encodes CDR1 MNHNY and CDR2 SVGAGI (reference sequence). This CDR3 region has 15 residues.

V usage is TRBV15 and J usage is TRBJ1-2; maybe TRBD1 (5 bases). The CDR3 sequence is 14 residues long. Trimming took off 5 bases at V and 4 bases at J, with 14 bases between the two ends. Looked up from germline, CDR1 is LNHNV and CDR2 is YYDKDF (reference sequence). DNA of the CDR3: TGTGCCACCAGCCCAACCGGGAGGGGCTATGGCTACACCTTC. Its protein product is CATSPTGRGYGYTF. The full variable domain, completed using reference TRBV15 and TRBJ1-2, is DAMVIQNPRYQVTQFGKPVTLSCSQTLNHNVMYWYQQKSSQAPKLLFHYYDKDFNNEADTPDNFQSRRPNTSFCFLDIRSPGLGDTAMYLCATSPTGRGYGYTFGSGTRLTVV.

The CDR3 DNA reads as TGCGCCAGCAGCTCCTCAGGGGGCGCGTCAGGAAACACCATATATTTT. This codes for CASSSSGGASGNTIYF. This chain uses TRBV5-1 with TRBJ1-3, with 8 nucleotides matching TRBD1. CDR3 size: 16 residues. Trimming cost V 3 bases and J 4 bases; bases outside gene matches: 9. Germline assignment: CDR1 SGHRS and CDR2 YFSETQ.

The chain combines TRBV5-1 with TRBJ1-2, with 7 bases lining up with TRBD1. The CDR3 consists of 13 residues. V was pared by 1 base and J by 6 bases, with 3 bases of the junction left unmatched. Germline-derived CDR1 and CDR2 are SGHRS and YFSETQ. CDR3 protein: CASSLLTGNGYTF. In DNA form, the CDR3 reads TGCGCCAGCAGCTTGTTGACAGGGAATGGCTACACCTTC.

This chain links TRBV9 with TRBJ1-1; 9 bases agree with TRBD1. The V gene's germline CDR1 is SGDLS and CDR2 YYNGEE. V lost 4 bases and J lost 11; bases outside the gene matches: 15. The CDR3 extends over 15 amino acids. In DNA, the CDR3 is TGTGCCAGCAGCCCAACGGTTGGGACAGGGTTCACGGCTTTCTTT. Translated, it gives CASSPTVGTGFTAFF.

The chain combines TRBV10-3 with TRBJ2-3, with 8 bases lining up with TRBD2. This CDR3 spans 20 amino acids. Looked up from germline, CDR1 is ENHRY and CDR2 is SYGVKD. Trimming at V came to 7 bases and at J to 1 base, leaving 22 bases not matched to a gene. CDR3 sequence reads: CAITPGGAGGREGGTDTQYF. The CDR3 DNA follows: TGTGCCATCACCCCCGGGGGTGCGGGGGGCCGTGAGGGTGGCACAGATACGCAGTATTTT.

V gene TRBV10-3 combines with J gene TRBJ2-2; 7 positions match TRBD1. Germline loops: CDR1 ENHRY, CDR2 SYGVKD. There are 13 residues in the CDR3. Trimming cost V 8 bases and J 5 bases; bases outside gene matches: 5. The CDR3 spells CAIAGGYTGELFF. The CDR3 DNA follows: TGTGCCATCGCAGGGGGATATACCGGGGAGCTGTTTTTT.

V is TRBV5-4 and J is TRBJ1-4; the D is unclear. Germline CDR1 SGHNT, CDR2 YYREEE (reference sequence). The V end was cut by 0 bases, the J end by 7 bases, with 10 bases between. The CDR3 totals 14 residues. The CDR3, as DNA: TGTGCCAGCAGCTTGGGTACGGGGTTTGAAAAACTGTTTTTT. Translating gives CASSLGTGFEKLFF.

The chain couples TRBV30 to TRBJ1-6; D is undetermined. Trimming left V 1 base short and J 9 bases short, with 10 bases between. This CDR3 is 13 amino acids long. The germline V gene encodes CDR1 GTSNPN and CDR2 SVGIG (reference sequence). This chain's CDR3 is CAWSGLVGSPLHF. In DNA form, the CDR3 reads TGTGCCTGGAGTGGCCTCGTCGGTTCACCCCTCCACTTT.

The chain links TRBV7-9 to TRBJ2-1, with 7 bases fitting TRBD2. V trimming: 6 bases; J trimming: 8 bases; junction bases outside the gene matches: 10. The CDR3 loop spans 14 amino acids. CDR1 and CDR2 (germline): SEHNR, FQNEAQ (reference sequence). CDR3 bases: TGTGCCAGCAGGAGTGGCGGGAGTCGGGATGAGCAGTTCTTC. This codes for CASRSGGSRDEQFF.

The chain carries TRBV5-1 and TRBJ2-5, with D maybe TRBD2 (5 bases). Trimming left V 3 bases short and J 5 bases short, with 11 bases between. The CDR3 contains 13 residues. CDR1 SGHRS and CDR2 YFSETQ come from the germline V gene. CDR3 protein: CASSSGKRETQYF. CDR3 DNA sequence: TGCGCCAGCAGCTCGGGGAAACGTGAGACCCAGTACTTC.

This clone was detected only a few times. The chain uses TRBV4-1 and TRBJ1-1; possible D gene TRBD1, 5 bases. Germline CDR1 and CDR2: MGHRA and YSYEKL. Trimming stripped 0 bases from V and 1 base from J, with 9 bases between. The CDR3 contains 15 residues. CDR3 residues: CASSQDSQGNTEAFF. CDR3 DNA: TGCGCCAGCAGCCAAGATAGTCAGGGGAACACTGAAGCTTTCTTT.

This clone showed up just once. The chain uses TRBV18 and TRBJ2-5; D not certain. The length of the CDR3 is 14 residues. From germline, CDR1 is KGHSH and CDR2 LQKENI. Trimming took 2 bases from V and 4 from J, leaving 11 bases between them. CDR3 sequence: CASSPKTSRETQYF. CDR3 DNA sequence: TGTGCCAGCTCACCAAAGACTTCCCGAGAGACCCAGTACTTC.

The V call is TRBV19, the J call TRBJ2-2; 10 nucleotides align to TRBD2. J was trimmed by 6 bases and V by 5 bases; bases with no gene match: 9. This CDR3 has 16 amino acids. Germline CDR1 reads LNHDA; CDR2 reads SQIVND (reference sequence). Here the CDR3 DNA reads TGTGCCAGTAGTCTCCAGCGGGGGGGCCCCCCCGGGGAGCTGTTTTTT. Encoded protein: CASSLQRGGPPGELFF.

This chain connects TRBV5-1 to TRBJ2-5; 12 nucleotides agree with TRBD1. Trimming took 3 bases from V and 1 from J; bases not matched to a gene: 4. Germline-derived CDR1 and CDR2 are SGHRS and YFSETQ. The CDR3 has 16 residues. The DNA of the CDR3 is TGCGCCAGCAGCTGGGGGGGACAGGGGGCCCAAGAGACCCAGTACTTC. Encoded protein: CASSWGGQGAQETQYF.

Regarding this clone: This same CDR3 is encoded by further DNA sequences in the sample. This chain links TRBV7-2 with TRBJ2-7, with 12 bases identical to TRBD2. With V trimmed by 5 bases and J by 1 base, 3 bases remained unmatched. The germline V gene encodes CDR1 SGHTA and CDR2 FQGNSA. This CDR3 region has 15 residues. In DNA form, the CDR3 reads TGTGCCAGCAGCCCCCTAGCGGGAGGGTCCTACGAGCAGTACTTC. It translates to CASSPLAGGSYEQYF.

The gene calls are TRBV7-3 and TRBJ2-2; weak D call: TRBD1 (6 bases). V shed 2 bases and J shed 0 bases, with 10 bases lying between them. This CDR3 spans 16 amino acids. The germline V gene has CDR1 SGHTA and CDR2 FQGTGA. The CDR3 sequence: CASSLYGTPNTGELFF. The CDR3 DNA reads TGTGCCAGCAGCTTATACGGGACACCGAACACCGGGGAGCTGTTTTTT. Complete variable domain (other parts from reference TRBV7-3 and TRBJ2-2): GAGVSQTPSNKVTEKGKYVELRCDPISGHTALYWYRQSLGQGPEFLIYFQGTGAADDSGLPNDRFFAVRPEGSVSTLKIQRTERGDSAVYLCASSLYGTPNTGELFFGEGSRLTVL.

V usage is TRBV5-1 and J usage is TRBJ2-7; 16 bases are a match to TRBD2. This CDR3 region has 17 residues. V dropped 4 bases and J dropped 0; count of bases not matched to a gene: 4. Germline V gene data show CDR1 as SGHRS and CDR2 as YFSETQ. The DNA of the CDR3 is TGCGCCAGCAGCCCGGGACTAGCGGGGGGGATCTCCTACGAGCAGTACTTC. Its translation is CASSPGLAGGISYEQYF.

This rearrangement joins TRBV7-2 to TRBJ2-2; D gene unclear. Germline V lookup: CDR1 SGHTA, CDR2 FQGNSA. Trimming removed 1 base from V and 3 bases from J, with 6 bases in between. This CDR3 is built from 14 residues. CDR3 sequence reads: CASSLGRDTGELFF. CDR3 bases: TGTGCCAGCAGCTTAGGCCGGGACACCGGGGAGCTGTTTTTT.

The chain uses TRBV15 and TRBJ2-2; 11 nucleotides match TRBD1. V shed 4 bases, J shed 7 bases, and the junction held 5 bases outside the gene matches. This CDR3 comprises 15 residues. The V gene's germline CDR1 is LNHNV and CDR2 YYDKDF (reference sequence). CDR3 sequence: CATSTGQGADGELFF. CDR3 sequence (DNA): TGTGCCACCAGCACCGGACAGGGGGCAGACGGGGAGCTGTTTTTT.

The chain recombines TRBV19 with TRBJ2-5, with 11 bases lining up with TRBD2. Germline CDR1 and CDR2: LNHDA and SQIVND (reference sequence). V lost 7 bases to trimming and J lost 0 bases; unmatched junction nucleotides: 4. The CDR3 spans 15 residues. CDR3 sequence (DNA): TGTGCCAGTACTAGCGGGGGGATGTACCAAGAGACCCAGTACTTC. This sequence encodes CASTSGGMYQETQYF.

This clone was observed a few times. The rearrangement links TRBV30 to TRBJ1-2; no reliable D call. The CDR3 has 14 residues. CDR1 GTSNPN and CDR2 SVGIG come from the germline V gene (reference sequence). Trimming removed 0 bases from V and 1 base from J, with 9 bases in between. The CDR3 here is CAWSVPQLNYGYTF. The CDR3 DNA is TGTGCCTGGAGTGTACCACAGCTTAACTATGGCTACACCTTC. Complete variable domain (other parts from reference TRBV30 and TRBJ1-2): SQTIHQWPATLVQPVGSPLSLECTVEGTSNPNLYWYRQAAGRGLQLLFYSVGIGQISSEVPQNLSASRPQDRQFILSSKKLLLSDSGFYLCAWSVPQLNYGYTFGSGTRLTVV.

The chain's CDR3 is CASSPSTGQNTEAFF. As DNA, the CDR3 is TGTGCCAGCTCACCATCGACAGGACAGAACACTGAAGCTTTCTTT. The rearrangement uses TRBV18 and TRBJ1-1; tentative D call: TRBD1 (6 bases). In germline, CDR1 is KGHSH, CDR2 LQKENI. The CDR3 length is 15 residues. V was clipped by 2 bases and J by 1 base, with 11 bases between them.